These 9 T cell receptor beta chains share one sample of origin, sequenced in a study of blood T cell repertoires in COVID-19. Method: immunoSEQ multiplex PCR; TCRdb's copy keeps in-frame clones and lacks some. Among roughly 200,000 clones, under 80% were seen once, and the ten largest hold approximately 12%. Sample: peripheral blood. These receptor sequences come from a man aged 45-65 years who had recovered from COVID-19.

The genes are TRBV29-1 and TRBJ2-7; TRBD1 agrees at 12 bases. Germline loops: CDR1 SQVTM, CDR2 ANQGSEA. With V trimmed by 6 bases and J by 6 bases, 6 bases remained unmatched. CDR3 length: 13 amino acids. CDR3 sequence: CSVTGTGGPEQYF. The CDR3 DNA is TGCAGCGTGACCGGGACAGGGGGCCCCGAGCAGTACTTC.

Comments on this clone: An end of the junction does not agree with germline; a read error may underlie this. The rearrangement uses TRBV7-2 and TRBJ2-1; 10 bases align to TRBD2. CDR1 is SGHTA and CDR2 is FQGNSA in the germline V gene. This CDR3 is 14 amino acids long. The CDR3 protein is CASNLRTSGNEQFF. CDR3 coding DNA: TGTGCCAGCAACTTACGGACTAGCGGCAATGAGCAGTTCTTC.

The chain employs TRBV7-9 and TRBJ2-1; 7 bases fit TRBD1. Germline V lookup: CDR1 SEHNR, CDR2 FQNEAQ (reference sequence). V shed 6 bases and J 7 bases; nucleotides not matched to a gene: 12. The CDR3 loop spans 15 amino acids. The CDR3: CASSFLSGTVNEQFF. CDR3 DNA sequence: TGTGCCAGCAGTTTCCTTTCCGGGACAGTTAATGAGCAGTTCTTC.

V gene TRBV20-1 combines with J gene TRBJ2-1, with a possible D match to TRBD2 (6 bases). Trimming stripped 3 bases from V and 1 base from J, with 13 bases between. This CDR3 is built from 15 residues. Germline assignment: CDR1 DFQATT and CDR2 SNEGSKA (reference sequence). The CDR3 nucleotides are TGCAGTGCTAGTAGTTACGGGAGTTCCTACAATGAGCAGTTCTTC. It codes for CSASSYGSSYNEQFF.

This chain connects TRBV29-1 to TRBJ1-4; a possible D gene is TRBD1 (6 bases). V was pared by 4 bases and J by 8 bases, with 17 bases between. This CDR3 region has 14 residues. CDR1 is SQVTM and CDR2 is ANQGSEA in the germline V gene. Written as DNA, the CDR3 is TGCAGCGTTGTACTACAGGGCTTTGACGAAAAACTGTTTTTT. Encoded protein: CSVVLQGFDEKLFF. The complete variable domain, with remaining parts taken from reference TRBV29-1 and TRBJ1-4, reads SAVISQKPSRDICQRGTSLTIQCQVDSQVTMMFWYRQQPGQSLTLIATANQGSEATYESGFVIDKFPISRPNLTFSTLTVSNMSPEDSSIYLCSVVLQGFDEKLFFGSGTQLSVL.

This chain connects TRBV24-1 to TRBJ2-6, with D tentatively TRBD2 (6 bases). CDR1 is KGHDR and CDR2 is SFDVKD in the germline V gene. Trimming took 2 bases from V and 3 from J, leaving 7 bases between them. The CDR3 sequence is 15 residues long. CDR3 sequence reads: CATSDWGVGANVLTF. The CDR3, as DNA: TGTGCCACCAGTGATTGGGGGGTTGGGGCCAACGTCCTGACTTTC.

This clone came up once. The V call is TRBV30, the J call TRBJ1-3, with a tentative D call TRBD1 (5 bases). CDR3 length: 13 amino acids. Trimming pared 8 bases from V and 3 bases from J, leaving 14 bases between. Germline V gives CDR1 GTSNPN, CDR2 SVGIG (reference sequence). CDR3 loop: CAGGSGDGNTIYF. As DNA, the CDR3 is TGTGCCGGGGGGTCGGGGGATGGAAACACCATATATTTT.

V and J are TRBV5-5 and TRBJ2-1, with D hard to call. The CDR3 runs to 13 residues. Germline V lookup: CDR1 SGHKS, CDR2 YYEKEE (reference sequence). Trimming took off 1 base at V and 9 bases at J, with 11 bases between the two ends. CDR3 loop: CASSLPLVGEQFF. In nucleotides, the CDR3 is TGTGCCAGCAGCTTGCCGCTAGTCGGTGAGCAGTTCTTC.

The chain combines TRBV29-1 with TRBJ2-7, with D uncertain. This CDR3 comprises 11 residues. The V gene lost 4 bases and the J gene lost 5 bases, with 9 bases spanning the gap. CDR1 SQVTM and CDR2 ANQGSEA come from the germline V gene. Written as DNA, the CDR3 is TGCAGCGTTGTAGTAGTTCACGAGCAGTACTTC. Translating it yields CSVVVVHEQYF.